The 14 T cell receptor beta chains below come from one sample, sequenced in a study of T cells in Graves' hyperthyroidism and ophthalmopathy. Amplified TCR beta CDR3 regions came from RNA transcripts. A first-round RT-PCR of the TCR CDR3 used the HTBI primer set. MiXCR was run by TCRdb on the multiplex PCR reads, yielding one entry per CDR3 protein. The repertoire holds around 520,000 distinct CDR3 sequences, around 15% seen once, with around a sixth in the top ten. Sequenced material: blood. All receptors derive from a woman aged 18-29 years with Graves' hyperthyroidism.

Only a few counts were recorded for this clonotype. The J gene is TRBJ2-5, the V gene TRBV13, with D possibly matching TRBD2 (5 bases). Germline V gene sequence: CDR1 PRHDT, CDR2 FYEKMQ (reference sequence). Trimming pared 2 bases from V and 11 bases from J, leaving 12 bases between. The length of the CDR3 is 12 residues. CDR3 region: CASSLRETIQYF. The CDR3 DNA sequence: TGTGCCAGCAGCTTAAGGGAGACAATTCAGTACTTC.

The genes are TRBV7-8 and TRBJ2-3, with a possible D match to TRBD2 (6 bases). Germline V CDR1 and CDR2: SGHVS, FQNEAQ. V lost 5 bases and J 5 bases, leaving 17 bases between the germline ends. The CDR3 consists of 15 residues. The CDR3 nucleotides read TGTGCCAGCAGCAGCTTACGGCTGGGAGGAGATACGCAGTATTTT. Translated, it gives CASSSLRLGGDTQYF.

Of note for this clonotype: This may stem from a read error, because a much larger clone lies one nucleotide away. The V and J genes are TRBV12-3 or TRBV12-4 and TRBJ1-2, with TRBD1 matching 8 bases. CDR3 length: 15 residues. As DNA, the CDR3 is TGTGTCAGCAGTTTCCCGGACAGGGACAACTATGGCTACACCTTC. Protein sequence: CVSSFPDRDNYGYTF.

The rearrangement uses TRBV7-9 and TRBJ2-2; 8 nucleotides line up with TRBD2. The J segment lost 1 base and the V segment lost 3 bases, leaving 4 bases of the junction unmatched. Germline V lookup: CDR1 SEHNR, CDR2 FQNEAQ (reference sequence). This CDR3 is 16 amino acids long. CDR3 DNA sequence: TGTGCCAGCAGCTTCCCCGGGACTAGGAACACCGGGGAGCTGTTTTTT. Translated: CASSFPGTRNTGELFF.

The J gene is TRBJ1-2, the V gene TRBV3-1, with D hard to call. Germline CDR1 is LGHDT and CDR2 is YNNKEL (reference sequence). The CDR3 covers 15 residues. Trimming cost V 1 base and J 6 bases, with 15 bases left between them. CDR3 nucleotides: TGTGCCAGCAGCCAAGGACCACGACCTTCCGATGGCTACACCTTC. As protein: CASSQGPRPSDGYTF.

This clonotype was seen repeatedly, ten times or more. CDR3: CAWSGQGWEKLFF. CDR3 bases: TGTGCCTGGAGTGGACAGGGTTGGGAAAAACTGTTTTTT. The chain links TRBV30 to TRBJ1-4; 7 bases fit TRBD1. The V and J ends lost 1 base and 8 bases, in that order; junction bases with no gene match: 4. Germline V lookup: CDR1 GTSNPN, CDR2 SVGIG (reference sequence). The CDR3 runs to 13 residues.

This clonotype has ten or more counts. The chain uses TRBV2 and TRBJ2-3; D uncertain. CDR3 length: 13 amino acids. Trimming pared 1 base from V and 5 bases from J, leaving 7 bases between. Germline CDR1 and CDR2: SNHLY and FYNNEI. The CDR3 protein is CASSEGRGDTQYF. In nucleotides, the CDR3 is TGTGCCAGCAGTGAAGGTCGAGGAGATACGCAGTATTTT.

V gene TRBV14 combines with J gene TRBJ2-7; D perhaps matches TRBD1 (6 bases). CDR3 size: 12 residues. The germline gives CDR1 SGHDN, CDR2 FVKESK. In nucleotides, the CDR3 is TGTGCCAGTAGCCTATGGGGGCGCGAGCAGTACGTC. Translation: CASSLWGREQYV.

This clonotype came up many times. The gene calls are TRBV3-1 and TRBJ1-2; D ambiguous. Germline assignment: CDR1 LGHDT and CDR2 YNNKEL (reference sequence). There are 16 residues in the CDR3. V dropped 1 base and J dropped 4 bases, with 16 bases sitting between them. The DNA of the CDR3 is TGTGCCAGCAGCCAAGGACCAGTCGGGCAGACCTATGGCTACACCTTC. As protein: CASSQGPVGQTYGYTF.

At least ten counts were recorded for this clonotype. The rearrangement joins TRBV2 to TRBJ2-1, with TRBD2 matching over 9 bases. The CDR3 runs to 13 residues. CDR1 is SNHLY and CDR2 is FYNNEI in the germline V gene. The V gene end was trimmed by 7 bases and the J gene end by 3 bases; junction bases not matched to a gene: 1. CDR3: CASKAGGYNEQFF. The CDR3 bases are TGTGCCAGCAAAGCGGGAGGCTACAATGAGCAGTTCTTC.

The genes are TRBV12-3 or TRBV12-4 and TRBJ2-6; D may correspond to TRBD1 or TRBD2 (6 bases each). Between the trimmed V and J ends, which lost 3 bases and 0 bases, there was a span of 12 bases. The CDR3 extends over 17 amino acids. The CDR3, as DNA: TGTGCCAGCAGTTTTCGGGGGCATAGCTCTGGGGCCAACGTCCTGACTTTC. Encoded protein: CASSFRGHSSGANVLTF.

The chain carries TRBV6-1 and TRBJ1-2; TRBD1 matches 12 bases. V shed 3 bases, J shed 3 bases, and the junction held 5 bases outside the gene matches. The CDR3 is 16 residues long. Per the germline V gene, CDR1 is MNHNS and CDR2 is SASEGT. This CDR3 is CASSDAGTGGDYGYTF. The DNA of the CDR3 is TGTGCCAGCAGTGATGCCGGGACAGGGGGCGACTATGGCTACACCTTC.

The DNA for the CDR3 is TGTGCCAGCGCGGGGGGGCTAAGGTCACCCCTCCACTTT. Protein sequence: CASAGGLRSPLHF. The V and J genes are TRBV7-9 and TRBJ1-6, with D possibly being TRBD1 (6 bases). This CDR3 has 13 residues. Trimming left V 8 bases short and J 10 bases short, with 15 bases between. Germline assignment: CDR1 SEHNR and CDR2 FQNEAQ (reference sequence).

A remark on this clonotype: One end of the junction does not line up with germline, which may come from a read error. V usage is TRBV11-3 and J usage is TRBJ1-1, with 8 bases matching TRBD1. The CDR3 consists of 13 residues. The V gene's germline CDR1 is SGHNT and CDR2 YENEEA. This CDR3 is CASSSGTGLEASF. The CDR3 nucleotides read TGTGCCAGCAGCTCCGGGACAGGACTTGAAGCTTCCTTT.